In its sample, the clone carrying this T cell receptor (beta chain) was seen many times. These data are taken from a study of kidney transplant recipient with SARS-CoV-2 infection. From the reads, TCRdb called clonotypes with MiXCR, one entry per CDR3 protein. Here the sample spans about 250,000 distinct CDR3 sequences, more than 25% being singletons. CDR3 length: 18 residues. Trimming left V 5 bases short and J 5 bases short, with 24 bases between. Germline-derived CDR1 and CDR2 are LGHDT and YNNKEL (reference sequence). The clonotype comes from a young adult male patient who had COVID-19 and was a kidney transplant recipient. Some T cells may be the graft donor's. The material sequenced was a blood sample, taken at baseline and between days 110 and 120 from a kidney transplant recipient. The chain is built from TRBV3-1 and TRBJ2-2, with D possibly being TRBD2 (5 bases). Written as DNA, the CDR3 is TGTGCCAGCAGCTCCGCGGGTCCCATTTCAGGCTTGACCGGGGAGCTGTTTTTT. Translated: CASSSAGPISGLTGELFF.